One and the same sample provided the 3 T cell receptor beta chains below, sequenced in a study of T cell responses to AZD1222 COVID-19 vaccine. Generated by immunoSEQ multiplex PCR, the TCRdb table keeps only in-frame clones and is missing some. The sample records some 80,000 clones, 60% to 85% being singletons. The sample in question was peripheral blood, obtained 28 days after the second dose of the MenACWY control vaccine. The receptor set was obtained from an adult who received the MenACWY meningococcal vaccine as a control.

The rearrangement joins TRBV7-2 to TRBJ2-3; D unclear. This CDR3 is 13 amino acids long. Trimming removed 1 base at V and 4 bases at J, with 6 bases between. CDR1 and CDR2 from the germline V gene are SGHTA and FQGNSA. The CDR3 bases are TGTGCCAGCAGCTTAGTCCCTGCAGATACGCAGTATTTT. As protein: CASSLVPADTQYF.

The CDR3 loop is CASSVGGAGELFF. In nucleotides, the CDR3 is TGTGCCAGCAGCGTAGGAGGGGCCGGGGAGCTGTTTTTT. The chain recombines TRBV9 with TRBJ2-2; either TRBD1 or TRBD2 may fit D (5 bases each). The CDR3 runs to 13 residues. Germline lookup yields CDR1 SGDLS and CDR2 YYNGEE. V was shortened by 0 bases and J by 6 bases, with 6 bases between the two germline ends.

This chain uses TRBV6-5 with TRBJ1-6; maybe TRBD1 (5 bases). Per germline, CDR1 MNHEY and CDR2 SVGAGI. Deletions cut 7 bases from V and 5 bases from J, with 9 bases between. The CDR3 runs to 13 residues. The CDR3 here is CASTRENNSPLHF. In DNA form, the CDR3 reads TGTGCCAGCACCAGGGAAAATAATTCACCCCTCCACTTT.